This TCR beta chain was identified during a study of shared clonotypes between healthy human individuals. Recent acute infections and vaccinations were absent in the healthy HIV-negative adult donors. The data were produced by immunoSEQ multiplex PCR, yet TCRdb's version contains in-frame clones alone and is incomplete. This table holds roughly 2.5 million clones, roughly nine tenths found once. This CDR3 has 14 residues. Trimming cost V 4 bases and J 0 bases, with 4 bases left between them. Sample: naive CD4+ T cells sorted from blood. Subset given: CD45RA+ positively selected. The sequence was obtained from a man between 18 and 35 years old in good health. The genes are TRBV23-1 and TRBJ2-6; no clear D gene. TRBV23-1 is placed among ORFs of uncertain function. As DNA, the CDR3 is TGCGCCAGCAGTCGAACCTCTGGGGCCAACGTCCTGACTTTC. Its translation is CASSRTSGANVLTF.